Shown below are 25 T cell receptor beta chains from a single sample sequenced in a study of blood T cell repertoires in COVID-19. Libraries were prepared by immunoSEQ multiplex PCR; TCRdb keeps only in-frame clonotypes and omits some of them. Of tens of thousands of clones in the sample, more than 75% are singletons; the top ten hold about 14%. Material: peripheral blood. These receptors originate from a woman between 70 and 85 years old with acute or convalescent COVID-19.

The chain carries TRBV14 and TRBJ2-7; 9 bases are shared with TRBD1. The CDR3 sequence is 13 residues long. CDR1 is SGHDN, CDR2 FVKESK, per germline. With 2 bases clipped from V and 5 bases from J, the junction kept 1 base outside the gene matches. The CDR3 region has the DNA TGTGCCAGCAGCCAATGGACAGGGGACGAGCAGTACGTC. Translation: CASSQWTGDEQYV.

V usage is TRBV30 and J usage is TRBJ2-1; 9 bases are shared with TRBD1. CDR1 and CDR2 from the germline V gene are GTSNPN and SVGIG (reference sequence). The CDR3 sequence is 13 residues long. J gave up 9 bases and V 8 bases, and 11 bases lay outside the gene matches. CDR3 in amino acids: CAELRDRDVEQFF. The CDR3 DNA follows: TGTGCCGAACTCCGGGACAGGGACGTTGAGCAGTTCTTC.

The V call is TRBV28, the J call TRBJ2-7; possibly TRBD2 for D (5 bases). The V gene lost 6 bases and the J gene lost 2 bases, with 14 bases spanning the gap. Germline loops: CDR1 MDHEN, CDR2 SYDVKM. The CDR3 is made up of 14 amino acids. The CDR3 DNA is TGTGCCAGCAGCCAATTCGTCGGGGCCTACGAGCAGTACGTC. This encodes CASSQFVGAYEQYV.

This chain links TRBV27 with TRBJ2-7; D not resolved. This CDR3 region has 14 residues. Germline CDR1 is MNHEY and CDR2 is SMNVEV (reference sequence). V lost 5 bases and J lost 0, with 11 bases in between. The CDR3 DNA follows: TGTGCCAGCAGTCCACGCCCGAGCTCCTACGAGCAGTACGTC. It is translated as CASSPRPSSYEQYV.

This rearrangement joins TRBV5-8 to TRBJ2-7; 12 bases are shared with TRBD2. The germline CDR1 and CDR2 sequences are SGHTS and YDEGEE. With V trimmed by 4 bases and J by 9 bases, 14 bases remained unmatched. This CDR3 spans 16 amino acids. CDR3 bases: TGTGCCAGCAGCCCGAAGACTAGCGGGGGCTCCTGTGGGCAGTACGTC. Its translation is CASSPKTSGGSCGQYV.

This chain uses TRBV6-6 with TRBJ2-3; D unresolved. The CDR3 is 12 residues long. Germline V gene data show CDR1 as MNHNY and CDR2 as SVGAGI (reference sequence). Trimming left V 0 bases short and J 10 bases short, with 8 bases between. CDR3 nucleotides: TGTGCCAGCAGTTACTCCCAAGAGTCGCAGTATTTT. This codes for CASSYSQESQYF.

The rearrangement uses TRBV29-1 and TRBJ1-2; 10 nucleotides align to TRBD1. The CDR3 covers 15 residues. V lost 6 bases and J lost 0; bases outside the gene matches: 7. Germline V gene data show CDR1 as SQVTM and CDR2 as ANQGSEA. CDR3 DNA sequence: TGCAGCGTCCCTCGGACAGGGGGGACTAACTATGGCTACACCTTC. Its protein product is CSVPRTGGTNYGYTF.

This sequence joins TRBV2 and TRBJ2-5, with D possibly being TRBD2 (6 bases). The V gene's germline CDR1 is SNHLY and CDR2 FYNNEI. The CDR3 is 15 residues long. V lost 7 bases and J 2 bases, leaving 17 bases between the germline ends. The CDR3 spells CASTPTRSLQETQYF. The CDR3 coding sequence is TGTGCCAGCACCCCGACTAGGTCCTTACAAGAGACCCAGTACTTC. Combining the CDR3 with reference TRBV2 and TRBJ2-5 gives the whole variable domain EPEVTQTPSHQVTQMGQEVILRCVPISNHLYFYWYRQILGQKVEFLVSFYNNEISEKSEIFDDQFSVERPDGSNFTLKIRSTKLEDSAMYFCASTPTRSLQETQYFGPGTRLLVL.

This rearrangement joins TRBV6-5 to TRBJ2-1; D unresolved. V was trimmed by 5 bases and J by 4 bases, leaving 12 bases between them. CDR3 length: 14 residues. CDR1 and CDR2 (germline): MNHEY, SVGAGI. This chain's CDR3 is CASSRQRLYNEQFF. CDR3 nucleotides: TGTGCCAGCAGTCGCCAAAGACTGTACAATGAGCAGTTCTTC.

This chain uses TRBV6-5 with TRBJ1-5; no firm D call. The germline V gene encodes CDR1 MNHEY and CDR2 SVGAGI. The CDR3 runs 14 residues. V lost 6 bases, J lost 6 bases, and 15 bases lay in between. The CDR3 DNA sequence: TGTGCCAGCAGCCAACTTGGGGAGGGTCAGCCCCAGCATTTT. It yields the protein CASSQLGEGQPQHF.

The chain combines TRBV29-1 with TRBJ1-1; 8 positions match TRBD1. Unmatched junction bases numbered 0, after V lost 3 bases and J lost 0 bases. Germline-derived CDR1 and CDR2 are SQVTM and ANQGSEA. The CDR3 extends over 13 amino acids. This CDR3 is CSVDRGLNTEAFF. CDR3 DNA sequence: TGCAGCGTTGACAGGGGGCTGAACACTGAAGCTTTCTTT.

The chain uses TRBV7-2 and TRBJ2-2; possibly TRBD2 for D (6 bases). This CDR3 has 14 amino acids. The germline V and J ends were trimmed by 7 bases and 5 bases, with 14 bases remaining between them. CDR1 SGHTA and CDR2 FQGNSA come from the germline V gene. CDR3 protein: CASIPHAGTGELFF. DNA of the CDR3: TGTGCCAGCATTCCACACGCGGGAACCGGGGAGCTGTTTTTT.

CDR3 sequence reads: CASSSGLAGVGMETQYF. The CDR3 DNA reads TGCGCCAGCAGCTCGGGACTAGCGGGAGTCGGGATGGAGACCCAGTACTTC. J is TRBJ2-5 and V is TRBV5-1, with TRBD2 matching 14 bases. J lost 5 bases, V lost 3 bases, and 9 bases had no gene match. CDR3 length equals 17 residues. Germline CDR1 is SGHRS and CDR2 is YFSETQ.

V is TRBV27 and J is TRBJ1-1; no definite D call. V lost 5 bases to trimming and J lost 5 bases, with 9 bases between them. The CDR3 loop spans 12 amino acids. Germline CDR1 and CDR2: MNHEY and SMNVEV (reference sequence). The CDR3 DNA sequence: TGTGCCAGCAGTCTTCCGGGGACTGAAGCTTTCTTT. Its protein product is CASSLPGTEAFF.

The rearrangement uses TRBV6-5 and TRBJ2-5, with D perhaps matching TRBD1 (6 bases). V lost 7 bases, J lost 2 bases, and 14 bases lay in between. The germline V gene encodes CDR1 MNHEY and CDR2 SVGAGI. This CDR3 comprises 14 residues. The CDR3: CASNPGGQQETQYF. Written as DNA, the CDR3 is TGTGCCAGCAACCCAGGAGGACAGCAAGAGACCCAGTACTTC.

A single count supports this clone. This chain connects TRBV11-3 to TRBJ2-1, with 8 bases lining up with TRBD2. Germline assignment: CDR1 SGHNT and CDR2 YENEEA. The CDR3 has 16 amino acids. J gave up 6 bases and V 5 bases, and 12 bases lay outside the gene matches. DNA for the CDR3: TGTGCCAGCAGCCCGCGGGTGGCGGGGGGTGGCAATGAGCAGTTCTTC. Translation: CASSPRVAGGGNEQFF.

The J gene is TRBJ2-3, the V gene TRBV30; TRBD2 matches 11 bases. Trimming removed 1 base from V and 3 bases from J; junction bases left unmatched: 3. This CDR3 is built from 15 residues. The germline CDR1 and CDR2 sequences are GTSNPN and SVGIG (reference sequence). In nucleotides, the CDR3 is TGTGCCTGGAGTGAGCTAGCGGGAGGTACAGATACGCAGTATTTT. This encodes CAWSELAGGTDTQYF.

The rearrangement links TRBV7-2 to TRBJ2-1, with TRBD2 matching over 12 bases. This CDR3 region has 15 residues. V lost 2 bases, J lost 8 bases, and 4 bases stayed unmatched. Germline assignment: CDR1 SGHTA and CDR2 FQGNSA. As DNA, the CDR3 is TGTGCCAGCAGCTTACTAGCGGGGGGGCCTGATGAGCAGTTCTTC. Translation gives CASSLLAGGPDEQFF.

The chain couples TRBV18 to TRBJ2-3; 11 bases match TRBD2. J gave up 4 bases and V 0 bases, and 6 bases lay outside the gene matches. Germline lookup yields CDR1 KGHSH and CDR2 LQKENI. The CDR3 is 17 residues long. The DNA of the CDR3 is TGTGCCAGCTCACCACCCGCTAGCGGGGGGCCCGCAGATACGCAGTATTTT. Translation gives CASSPPASGGPADTQYF.

This clone was observed a single time. The CDR3, as DNA: TGTGCCAGCAGATCGGGACAGGTTGGAAACACCATATATTTT. Translation: CASRSGQVGNTIYF. The chain carries TRBV28 and TRBJ1-3, with TRBD1 matching over 8 bases. The CDR3 is 14 amino acids. CDR1 and CDR2 (germline): MDHEN, SYDVKM. Trimming took 6 bases from V and 3 from J; bases not matched to a gene: 4.

This chain links TRBV5-6 with TRBJ2-2; TRBD1 matches at 7 bases. V gave up 3 bases and J gave up 1 base; unmatched junction bases: 9. CDR1 SGHDT and CDR2 YYEEEE come from the germline V gene. CDR3 length: 17 residues. The CDR3 reads CASSSPAGTENTGELFF. CDR3 coding DNA: TGTGCCAGCAGCTCTCCGGCCGGGACAGAGAACACCGGGGAGCTGTTTTTT.

This clone has more than one count but fewer than ten. The chain recombines TRBV3-1 (or the pseudogene TRBV3-2) with TRBJ1-5; D not certain. The CDR3 has 15 residues. The V end was cut by 1 base, the J end by 4 bases, with 11 bases between. Germline-derived CDR1 and CDR2 are LGHDT and YNNKEL (reference sequence). CDR3 residues: CASSQVSGRNQPQHF. Here the CDR3 DNA reads TGTGCCAGCAGCCAAGTCTCCGGTCGGAATCAGCCCCAGCATTTT.

In its sample, this clone was seen once. The sample carries other DNA sequences with the same CDR3. The gene calls are TRBV18 and TRBJ1-2, with D tentatively TRBD1 (6 bases). The CDR3 consists of 13 residues. Germline V gene sequence: CDR1 KGHSH, CDR2 LQKENI. Trimming pared 2 bases from V and 3 bases from J, leaving 7 bases between. The CDR3 protein is CASSPEGDYGYTF. The CDR3 region has the DNA TGTGCCAGCTCACCAGAGGGGGACTATGGCTACACCTTC. Supplemented by reference TRBV18 and TRBJ1-2, the full variable domain reads NAGVMQNPRHLVRRRGQEARLRCSPMKGHSHVYWYRQLPEEGLKFMVYLQKENIIDESGMPKERFSAEFPKEGPSILRIQQVVRGDSAAYFCASSPEGDYGYTFGSGTRLTVV.

This clone was picked up a small number of times. The rearrangement uses TRBV5-4 and TRBJ1-2; D is perhaps TRBD1 (6 bases). Trimming cost V 4 bases and J 5 bases, with 12 bases left between them. The CDR3 contains 13 residues. Germline V CDR1 and CDR2: SGHNT, YYREEE (reference sequence). The DNA for the CDR3 is TGTGCCAGCAGCGTCGACAGGCTGTATGGCTACACCTTC. As protein: CASSVDRLYGYTF.

V usage is TRBV10-3 and J usage is TRBJ1-2, with 8 bases aligning to TRBD1. Germline trimming cut 10 bases from V and 4 bases from J; bases unmatched to any gene: 11. Germline values: CDR1 ENHRY, CDR2 SYGVKD. The CDR3 runs to 14 residues. The CDR3 nucleotides read TGTGCCACCCACCCGGGGGACAGGAGCTATGGCTACACCTTC. As protein: CATHPGDRSYGYTF.